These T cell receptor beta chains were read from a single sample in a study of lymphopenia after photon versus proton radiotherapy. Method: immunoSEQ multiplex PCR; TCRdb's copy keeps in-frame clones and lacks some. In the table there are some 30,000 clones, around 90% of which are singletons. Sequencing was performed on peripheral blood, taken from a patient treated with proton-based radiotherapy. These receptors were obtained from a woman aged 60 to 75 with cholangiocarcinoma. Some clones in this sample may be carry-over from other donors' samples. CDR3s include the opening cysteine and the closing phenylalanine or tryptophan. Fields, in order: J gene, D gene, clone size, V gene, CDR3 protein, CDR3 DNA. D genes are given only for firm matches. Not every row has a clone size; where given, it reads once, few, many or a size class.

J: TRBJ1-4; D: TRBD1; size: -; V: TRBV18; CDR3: CASSPRTGVNEKLFF; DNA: TGTGCCAGCTCACCACGGACAGGGGTAAATGAAAAACTGTTTTTT
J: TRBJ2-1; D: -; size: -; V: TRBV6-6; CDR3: CASRAADNEQFF; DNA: TGTGCCAGCAGGGCAGCGGACAATGAGCAGTTCTTC
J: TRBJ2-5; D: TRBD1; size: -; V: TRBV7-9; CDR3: CASRDREVETQYF; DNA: TGTGCCAGCCGGGACAGGGAAGTGGAGACCCAGTACTTC
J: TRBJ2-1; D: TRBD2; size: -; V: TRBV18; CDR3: CASSLRTSGANEQFF; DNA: TGTGCCAGCTCACTAAGGACTAGCGGGGCCAATGAGCAGTTCTTC
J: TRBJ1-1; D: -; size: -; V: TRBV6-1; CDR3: CASSYRQGGTEAFF; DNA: TGTGCCAGCAGTTATCGCCAGGGTGGCACTGAAGCTTTCTTT
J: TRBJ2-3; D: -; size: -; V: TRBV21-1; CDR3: CASSLKAGGTTDTQYF; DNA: TGTGCCAGCAGCCTCAAAGCGGGAGGGACCACAGATACGCAGTATTTT
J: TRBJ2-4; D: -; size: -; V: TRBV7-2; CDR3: CASSLVIAKNIQYF; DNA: TGTGCCAGCAGCTTAGTTATAGCCAAAAACATTCAGTACTTC
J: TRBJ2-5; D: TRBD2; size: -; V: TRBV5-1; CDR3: CASSWGGLAGNNPQETQYF; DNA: TGCGCCAGCAGCTGGGGGGGACTAGCGGGAAATAACCCACAAGAGACCCAGTACTTC
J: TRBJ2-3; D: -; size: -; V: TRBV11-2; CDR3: CASSFNIFADTQYF; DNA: TGTGCCAGCAGCTTTAATATCTTCGCAGATACGCAGTATTTT
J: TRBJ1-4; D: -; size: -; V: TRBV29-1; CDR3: CSVEEPGNNEKLFF; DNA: TGCAGCGTTGAAGAACCGGGTAATAATGAAAAACTGTTTTTT
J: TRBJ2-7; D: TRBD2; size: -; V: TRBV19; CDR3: CASMGSGGSYEQYF; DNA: TGTGCCAGTATGGGGTCGGGGGGCTCCTACGAGCAGTACTTC
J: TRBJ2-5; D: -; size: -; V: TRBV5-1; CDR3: CASSSRGTQETQYF; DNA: TGCGCCAGCAGCTCTAGGGGGACCCAAGAGACCCAGTACTTC
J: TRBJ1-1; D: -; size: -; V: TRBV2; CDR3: CASSELQQENTEAFF; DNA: TGTGCCAGCAGTGAACTCCAACAGGAGAACACTGAAGCTTTCTTT
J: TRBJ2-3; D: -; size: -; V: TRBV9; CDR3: CASSVGGDPSTDTQYF; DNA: TGTGCCAGCAGCGTAGGGGGGGACCCGAGCACAGATACGCAGTATTTT
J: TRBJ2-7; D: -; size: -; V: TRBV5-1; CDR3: CASTDTRFRHEQYF; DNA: TGCGCCAGCACGGACACCCGTTTTCGCCACGAGCAGTACTTC
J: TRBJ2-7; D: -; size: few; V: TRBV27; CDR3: CASSYTGNEQYF; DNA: TGTGCCAGCAGTTATACAGGGAACGAGCAGTACTTC
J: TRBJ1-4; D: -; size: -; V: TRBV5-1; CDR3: CASSDRFSSANEKLFF; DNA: TGCGCCAGCAGCGACAGATTTTCGTCGGCTAATGAAAAACTGTTTTTT
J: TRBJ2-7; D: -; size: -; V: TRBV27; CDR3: CASSFGGVYEQYF; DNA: TGTGCCAGCAGTTTTGGGGGTGTGTACGAGCAGTACTTC
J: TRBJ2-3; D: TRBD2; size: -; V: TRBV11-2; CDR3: CASSHLGLVSTDTQYF; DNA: TGTGCCAGCAGCCATTTAGGACTAGTGAGCACAGATACGCAGTATTTT
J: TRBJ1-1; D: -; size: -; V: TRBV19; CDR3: CASSIRGTLNTEAFF; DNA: TGTGCCAGTAGTATCCGGGGCACGTTGAACACTGAAGCTTTCTTT
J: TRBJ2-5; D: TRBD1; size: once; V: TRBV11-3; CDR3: CASSAGQGARETQYF; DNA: TGTGCCAGCAGCGCGGGACAGGGGGCGCGGGAGACCCAGTACTTC
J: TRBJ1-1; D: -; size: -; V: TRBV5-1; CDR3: CASSLWDMNTEAFF; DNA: TGCGCCAGCAGCTTATGGGACATGAACACTGAAGCTTTCTTT
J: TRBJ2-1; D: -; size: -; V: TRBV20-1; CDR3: CSALDYRMQFF; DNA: TGCAGTGCTCTGGACTACCGGATGCAGTTCTTC
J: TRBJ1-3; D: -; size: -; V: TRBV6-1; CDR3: CASSEAWGTIYF; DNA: TGTGCCAGCAGTGAAGCGTGGGGCACCATATATTTT
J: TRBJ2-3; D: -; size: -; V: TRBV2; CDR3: CASSVGQYSSTDTQYF; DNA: TGTGCCAGCAGTGTTGGTCAGTACTCTAGCACAGATACGCAGTATTTT
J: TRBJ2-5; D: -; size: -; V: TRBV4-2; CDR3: CASSQEWRGGETQYF; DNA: TGTGCCAGCAGCCAAGAGTGGAGGGGCGGGGAGACCCAGTACTTC
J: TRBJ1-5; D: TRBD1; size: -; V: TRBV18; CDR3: CASSPGQGREPQHF; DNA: TGTGCCAGCTCACCGGGACAGGGGCGCGAACCCCAGCATTTT
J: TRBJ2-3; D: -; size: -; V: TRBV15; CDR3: CATSRVGTDTQYF; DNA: TGTGCCACCAGCAGAGTTGGGACAGATACGCAGTATTTT
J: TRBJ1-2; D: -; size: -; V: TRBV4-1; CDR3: CASSQGFWYTF; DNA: TGCGCCAGCAGCCAAGGTTTTTGGTACACCTTC
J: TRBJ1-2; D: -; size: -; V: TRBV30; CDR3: CAWNLGLGYGYTF; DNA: TGTGCCTGGAACTTGGGCTTGGGGTACGGCTACACCTTC
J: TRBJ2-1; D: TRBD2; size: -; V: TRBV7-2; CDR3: CASSSEREIYYEQFF; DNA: TGTGCCAGCAGCTCCGAGCGGGAGATATACTATGAGCAGTTCTTC
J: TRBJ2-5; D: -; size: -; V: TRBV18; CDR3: CASSPVAGARETQYF; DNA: TGTGCCAGCTCACCGGTCGCGGGGGCGCGGGAGACCCAGTACTTC
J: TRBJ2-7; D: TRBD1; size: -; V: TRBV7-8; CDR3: CASKRTGHSYEQYF; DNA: TGTGCCAGCAAGAGGACAGGGCACTCCTACGAGCAGTACTTC
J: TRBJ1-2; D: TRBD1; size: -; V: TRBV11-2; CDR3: CASSRDRVYGYTF; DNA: TGTGCCAGCAGCCGAGACAGGGTCTATGGCTACACCTTC
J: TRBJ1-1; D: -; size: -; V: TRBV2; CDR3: CASTIQGMNTEAFF; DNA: TGTGCCAGCACTATCCAGGGAATGAACACTGAAGCTTTCTTT
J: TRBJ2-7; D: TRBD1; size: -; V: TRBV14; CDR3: CASRQTGGARYEQYF; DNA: TGTGCCAGCAGGCAGACAGGGGGTGCAAGGTACGAGCAGTACTTC
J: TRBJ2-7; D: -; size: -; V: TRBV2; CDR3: CASNIQGPGYEQYF; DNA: TGTGCCAGCAATATACAGGGTCCTGGGTACGAGCAGTACTTC
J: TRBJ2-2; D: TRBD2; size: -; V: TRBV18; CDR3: CASRRGTSGTGELFF; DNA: TGTGCCAGCCGACGCGGGACTAGCGGCACCGGGGAGCTGTTTTTT
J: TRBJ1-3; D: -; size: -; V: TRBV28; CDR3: CASSSRNSGNTIYF; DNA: TGTGCCAGCAGTTCTCGTAACTCTGGAAACACCATATATTTT
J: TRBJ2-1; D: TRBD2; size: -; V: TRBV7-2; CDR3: CASSLDSGSGYNEQFF; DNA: TGTGCCAGCAGCTTAGATAGCGGGTCGGGCTACAATGAGCAGTTCTTC
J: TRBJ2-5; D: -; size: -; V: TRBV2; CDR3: CASKGDYREVRETQYF; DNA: TGTGCCAGCAAAGGGGACTACAGGGAGGTGCGGGAGACCCAGTACTTC
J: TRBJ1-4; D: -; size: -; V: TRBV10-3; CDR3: CAIGGTGGEKLFF; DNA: TGTGCCATCGGGGGAACCGGGGGTGAAAAACTGTTTTTT
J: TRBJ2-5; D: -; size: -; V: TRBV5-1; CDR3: CASSLGQRETQYF; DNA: TGCGCCAGCAGCTTGGGACAGAGGGAGACCCAGTACTTC
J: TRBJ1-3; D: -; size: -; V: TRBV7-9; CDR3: CASSPDRTSGNTIYF; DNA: TGTGCCAGCAGTCCCGACAGGACCTCTGGAAACACCATATATTTT
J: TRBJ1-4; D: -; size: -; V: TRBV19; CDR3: CASSIPRFGTFNEKLFF; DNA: TGTGCCAGTAGTATACCGAGGTTCGGGACATTTAATGAAAAACTGTTTTTT
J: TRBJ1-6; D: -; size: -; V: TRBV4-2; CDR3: CASSQDMNHNSPLHF; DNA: TGTGCCAGCAGCCAAGATATGAACCATAATTCACCCCTCCACTTT